The source of this TCR beta chain is a study of control samples from healthy donors and cancer patients. This table comes from immunoSEQ multiplex PCR, and its TCRdb copy is limited to in-frame clones, with some not included. Seen here are about 130,000 clones, roughly 90% observed once, and the top ten hold around 2%. The CDR3 is 16 residues long. From germline, CDR1 is SGHTA and CDR2 FQGNSA. With 1 base clipped from V and 0 bases from J, the junction kept 5 bases outside the gene matches. Sequences were obtained from blood. This sequence originates from a man aged 18 to 30 in good health. The rearrangement uses TRBV7-2 and TRBJ2-7, with 8 bases that match TRBD2. CDR3 loop: CASSLVVAGPSYEQYF. DNA of the CDR3: TGTGCCAGCAGCTTAGTAGTAGCGGGGCCCTCCTACGAGCAGTACTTC.